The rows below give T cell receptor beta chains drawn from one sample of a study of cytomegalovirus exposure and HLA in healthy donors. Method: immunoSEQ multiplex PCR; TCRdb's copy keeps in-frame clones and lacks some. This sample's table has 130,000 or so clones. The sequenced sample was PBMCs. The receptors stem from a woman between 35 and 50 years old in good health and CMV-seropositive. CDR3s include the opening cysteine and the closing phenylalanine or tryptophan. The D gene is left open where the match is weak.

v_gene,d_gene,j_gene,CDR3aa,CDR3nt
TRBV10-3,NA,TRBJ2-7,CAISQGREQYF,TGTGCCATCAGTCAGGGGCGCGAGCAGTACTTC
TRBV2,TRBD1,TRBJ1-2,CAGQGGNYGYTF,TGTGCCGGACAGGGTGGGAACTATGGCTACACCTTC
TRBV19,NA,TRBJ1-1,CACRGGVRSEAFF,TGTGCCTGTCGGGGCGGGGTGAGGAGTGAAGCTTTCTTT
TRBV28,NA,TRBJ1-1,CASITPRVATEAFF,TGTGCCAGCATCACCCCCAGGGTGGCCACTGAAGCTTTCTTT
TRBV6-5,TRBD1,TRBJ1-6,CASSGTGDSPLHF,TGTGCCAGCAGCGGGACAGGAGATTCACCCCTCCACTTT
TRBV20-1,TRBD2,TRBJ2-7,CSLSGNYEQYF,TGCAGTCTTAGCGGGAACTACGAGCAGTACTTC
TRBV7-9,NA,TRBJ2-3,CASSPPRKRVGDTQYF,TGTGCCAGCAGCCCCCCGAGGAAGCGGGTCGGGGATACGCAGTATTTT
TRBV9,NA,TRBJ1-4,CASSTTGFATNEKLFF,TGTGCCAGCAGCACCACAGGGTTCGCAACTAATGAAAAACTGTTTTTT
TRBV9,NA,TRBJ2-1,CASSVNLNEQFF,TGTGCCAGCAGCGTAAACTTGAATGAGCAGTTCTTC
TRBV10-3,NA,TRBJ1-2,CAISETSPTGPYGYTF,TGTGCCATCAGTGAAACCAGTCCGACAGGACCCTATGGCTACACCTTC